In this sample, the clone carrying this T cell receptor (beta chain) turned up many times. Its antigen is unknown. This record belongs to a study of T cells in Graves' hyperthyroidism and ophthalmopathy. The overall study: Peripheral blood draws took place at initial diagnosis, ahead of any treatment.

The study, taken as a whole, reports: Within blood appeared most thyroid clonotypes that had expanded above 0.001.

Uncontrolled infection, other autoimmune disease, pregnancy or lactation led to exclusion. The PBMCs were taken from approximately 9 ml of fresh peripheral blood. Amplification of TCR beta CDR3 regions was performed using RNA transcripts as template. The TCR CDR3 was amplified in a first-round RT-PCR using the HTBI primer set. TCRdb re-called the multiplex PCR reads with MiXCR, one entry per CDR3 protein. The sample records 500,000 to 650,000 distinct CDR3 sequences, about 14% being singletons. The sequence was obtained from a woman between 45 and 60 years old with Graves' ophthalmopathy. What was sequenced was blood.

Written as DNA, the CDR3 is TGTGCCAGCTCACAGACTAGCGGGAGCGACAATGAGCAGTTCTTC. Protein sequence: CASSQTSGSDNEQFF. The V and J genes are TRBV18 and TRBJ2-1, with TRBD2 identical over 12 bases. The junction had 3 bases not matched to a gene; V was cut back by 4 bases and J by 5 bases. This CDR3 has 15 residues. Per the germline V gene, CDR1 is KGHSH and CDR2 is LQKENI.